This T cell receptor (beta chain) was recorded in a study of T cell changes during pregnancy in multiple sclerosis. Repertoires were generated with immunoSEQ multiplex PCR, while TCRdb's copy carries only in-frame clones and drops some. The sample carries tens of thousands of clones, approximately 91% recorded once. Trimming at V came to 6 bases and at J to 6 bases, leaving 7 bases not matched to a gene. Germline V gene sequence: CDR1 KGHSH, CDR2 LQKENI. This CDR3 contains 13 residues. V usage is TRBV18 and J usage is TRBJ1-2; 7 bases agree with TRBD1. This TCR was recovered from a female donor with multiple sclerosis, enrolled in a pregnancy study. The sequenced sample was peripheral blood, obtained in the third trimester of pregnancy. The CDR3 loop reads CASSLTGVDGYTF. The CDR3 DNA reads TGTGCCAGCTCTCTCACAGGGGTTGATGGCTACACCTTC.